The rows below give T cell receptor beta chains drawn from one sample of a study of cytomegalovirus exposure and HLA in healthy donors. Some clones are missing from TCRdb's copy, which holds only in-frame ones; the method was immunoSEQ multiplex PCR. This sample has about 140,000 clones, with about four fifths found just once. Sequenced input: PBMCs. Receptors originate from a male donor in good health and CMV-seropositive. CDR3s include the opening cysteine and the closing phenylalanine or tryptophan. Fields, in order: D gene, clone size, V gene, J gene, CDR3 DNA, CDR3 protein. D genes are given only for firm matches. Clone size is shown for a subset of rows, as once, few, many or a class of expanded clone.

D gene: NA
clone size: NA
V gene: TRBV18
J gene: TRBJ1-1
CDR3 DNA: TGTGCCAGCTCGATAGGGGAGAACACTGAAGCTTTCTTT
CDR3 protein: CASSIGENTEAFF

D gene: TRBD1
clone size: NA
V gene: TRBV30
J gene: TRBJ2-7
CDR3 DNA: TGTGCCTGGGGTCCCGGGACAGGGGCCTACGAGCAGTACTTC
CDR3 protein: CAWGPGTGAYEQYF

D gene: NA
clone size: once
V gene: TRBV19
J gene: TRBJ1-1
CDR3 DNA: TGTGCCAGTAGGATTACAGAGATGAACACTGAAGCTTTCTTT
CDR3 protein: CASRITEMNTEAFF

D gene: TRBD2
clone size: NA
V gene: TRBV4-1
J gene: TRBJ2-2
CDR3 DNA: TGCGCCAGCAGCCCCCTAGGGCTAGCGGGAGACACCGGGGAGCTGTTTTTT
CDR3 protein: CASSPLGLAGDTGELFF

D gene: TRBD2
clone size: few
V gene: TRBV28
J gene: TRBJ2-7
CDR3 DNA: TGTGCCAGCAAACGGGGGGGTCCCCAAACCTACGAGCAGTACTTC
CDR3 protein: CASKRGGPQTYEQYF

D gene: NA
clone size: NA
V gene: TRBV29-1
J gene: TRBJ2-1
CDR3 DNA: TGCAGCGTGAACCGCGGGGAGTACAATGAGCAGTTCTTC
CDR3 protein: CSVNRGEYNEQFF

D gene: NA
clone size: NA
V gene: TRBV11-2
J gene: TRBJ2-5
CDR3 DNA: TGTGCCAGCAGCTCCCTCCCACGACAGGAAGAGACCCAGTACTTC
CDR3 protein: CASSSLPRQEETQYF

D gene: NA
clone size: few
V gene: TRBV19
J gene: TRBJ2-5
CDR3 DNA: TGTGCCAGTAGCATTCAAGAGACCCAGTACTTC
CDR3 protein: CASSIQETQYF

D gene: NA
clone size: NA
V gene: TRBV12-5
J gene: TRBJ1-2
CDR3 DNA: TGTGCTAGTGGTTCCCCCGACACCGACCCGCGTTCCTATGGCTACACCTTC
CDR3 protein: CASGSPDTDPRSYGYTF

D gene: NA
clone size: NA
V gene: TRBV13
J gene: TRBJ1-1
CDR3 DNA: TGTGCCAGCAGCCCCCTGGGGGGAAACACTGAAGCTTTCTTT
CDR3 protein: CASSPLGGNTEAFF

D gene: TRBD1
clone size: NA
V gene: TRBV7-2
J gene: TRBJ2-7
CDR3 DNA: TGTGCCAGCAGCTTAGTGGTGGGGGACAGATACGAGCAGTACTTC
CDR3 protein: CASSLVVGDRYEQYF

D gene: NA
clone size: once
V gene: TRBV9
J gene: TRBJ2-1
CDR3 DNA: TGTGCCAGCAGCCAACTTCAGTCGACAGGTGGGCAGTTCTTC
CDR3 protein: CASSQLQSTGGQFF

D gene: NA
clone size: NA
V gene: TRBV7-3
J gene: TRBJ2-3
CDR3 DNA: TGTGCCAGCAGCAGGGGACTGAACACAGATACGCAGTATTTT
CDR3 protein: CASSRGLNTDTQYF

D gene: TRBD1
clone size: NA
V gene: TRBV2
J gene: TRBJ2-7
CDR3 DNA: TGTGCCAGCAGTGAAATTGGTGAGCCAGGGGGCTACGAGCAGTACTTC
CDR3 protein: CASSEIGEPGGYEQYF

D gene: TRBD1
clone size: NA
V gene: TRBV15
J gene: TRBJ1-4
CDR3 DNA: TGTGCCACCAGCAGAGGGACAGGAGGGGAAAAACTGTTTTTT
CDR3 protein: CATSRGTGGEKLFF

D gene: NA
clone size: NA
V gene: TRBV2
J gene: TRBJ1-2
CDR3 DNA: TGTGCCAGCAGTGTTTCGGGGGTTCCAGTCTATGGCTACACCTTC
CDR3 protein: CASSVSGVPVYGYTF

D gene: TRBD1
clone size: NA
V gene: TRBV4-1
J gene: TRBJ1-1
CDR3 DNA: TGCGCCAGCAGCCTAGTCACAGGGGAAAATACTGAAGCTTTCTTT
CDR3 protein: CASSLVTGENTEAFF

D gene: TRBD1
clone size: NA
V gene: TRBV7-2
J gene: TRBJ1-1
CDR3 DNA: TGTGCCAGCAGCGATAGCCGACAGGGCCGAACTGAAGCTTTCTTT
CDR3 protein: CASSDSRQGRTEAFF

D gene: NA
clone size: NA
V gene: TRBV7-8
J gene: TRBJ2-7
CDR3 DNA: TGTGCCAGCAGCCCTAGGGGCGGGGATACCGGCTACGAGCAGTACTTC
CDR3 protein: CASSPRGGDTGYEQYF

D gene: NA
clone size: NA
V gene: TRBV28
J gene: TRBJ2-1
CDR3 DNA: TGTGCCAGCGGTTTCGGGAGTCTATGGTTGAGTGAGCAGTTCTTC
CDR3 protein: CASGFGSLWLSEQFF

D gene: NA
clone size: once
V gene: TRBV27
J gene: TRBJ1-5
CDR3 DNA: TGTGCCAGCAGATTCACTGGTGCAGGCACCTTTGGAGGAAATCAGCCCCAGCATTTT
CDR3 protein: CASRFTGAGTFGGNQPQHF

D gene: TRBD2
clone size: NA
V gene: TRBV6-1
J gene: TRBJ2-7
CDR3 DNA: TGTGCCAGCAGTGTCTTTCGGAGTGGGACTAGCGGTTACGAGCAGTACTTC
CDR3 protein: CASSVFRSGTSGYEQYF

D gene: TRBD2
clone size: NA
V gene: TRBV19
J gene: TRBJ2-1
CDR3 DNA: TGTGCCAGTAGTATCAGACTAGCGGGAGGTTTTCTCCATGAGCAGTTCTTC
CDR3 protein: CASSIRLAGGFLHEQFF